These 13 T cell receptor beta chains were all obtained from the same sample, sequenced in a study of blood T cell repertoires in COVID-19. Libraries were prepared by immunoSEQ multiplex PCR; TCRdb keeps only in-frame clonotypes and omits some of them. This table has 220,000 or so clones, roughly 84% appearing once. Sequencing input: peripheral blood. The receptors here all came from an elderly woman with acute or convalescent COVID-19.

This clone appeared a few times. The chain employs TRBV3-1 (or the pseudogene TRBV3-2) and TRBJ1-2; the D gene is possibly TRBD1 (5 bases). Between the trimmed V and J ends, which lost 5 bases and 1 base, there was a span of 14 bases. Germline-derived CDR1 and CDR2 are LGHDT and YNNKEL (reference sequence). The CDR3 is 15 residues long. CDR3 bases: TGTGCCAGCAGCGCTCTTCAGGGACTTAACTATGGCTACACCTTC. Residues: CASSALQGLNYGYTF.

The chain joins TRBV4-3 to TRBJ2-2; TRBD2 matches 9 bases. CDR1 and CDR2 from the germline V gene are LGHNA and YSLEER. The CDR3 contains 16 residues. The junction had 7 bases not matched to a gene; V was cut back by 2 bases and J by 6 bases. CDR3 nucleotides: TGCGCCAGCAGCCAATTTGGAGGACTAGCGCCCGGGGAGCTGTTTTTT. This sequence encodes CASSQFGGLAPGELFF.

The rearrangement links TRBV11-3 to TRBJ2-7, with 7 bases aligning to TRBD2. CDR1 SGHNT and CDR2 YENEEA come from the germline V gene. V shed 1 base and J 3 bases; nucleotides not matched to a gene: 0. The CDR3 has 13 residues. CDR3 coding DNA: TGTGCCAGCAGCTTAGGGACTAGCTACGAGCAGTACTTC. Translating it yields CASSLGTSYEQYF. The whole variable domain, filled in from reference TRBV11-3 and TRBJ2-7, reads EAGVVQSPRYKIIEKKQPVAFWCNPISGHNTLYWYLQNLGQGPELLIRYENEEAVDDSQLPKDRFSAERLKGVDSTLKIQPAELGDSAVYLCASSLGTSYEQYFGPGTRLTVT.

This clone has more than one count but fewer than ten. The CDR3 protein is CASSDPGGWRTDTQYF. CDR3 sequence (DNA): TGTGCCAGCAGCGACCCGGGGGGATGGAGAACAGATACGCAGTATTTT. The chain is built from TRBV25-1 and TRBJ2-3, with TRBD2 matching 7 bases. The CDR3 runs 16 residues. V shed 6 bases and J 3 bases; nucleotides not matched to a gene: 12. Germline CDR1 is MGHDK and CDR2 is SYGVNS.

J is TRBJ2-3 and V is TRBV19; D perhaps matches TRBD1 (5 bases). Germline-derived CDR1 and CDR2 are LNHDA and SQIVND (reference sequence). Trimming shortened V by 2 bases and J by 0 bases, and 6 bases separated the two germline ends. This CDR3 has 14 residues. In nucleotides, the CDR3 is TGTGCCAGTAGTATACAGGGTAGCACAGATACGCAGTATTTT. Protein product: CASSIQGSTDTQYF.

The chain uses TRBV3-1 (or the pseudogene TRBV3-2) and TRBJ2-7; D is perhaps TRBD1 (6 bases). The CDR3 length is 13 residues. Germline V gene data show CDR1 as LGHDT and CDR2 as YNNKEL (reference sequence). With 4 bases removed from V and 10 bases from J, the gap between germline ends came to 17 bases. The CDR3 nucleotides are TGTGCCAGCAGCCCAAAGACCCAGGGGTGCCAGTACTTC. Translating gives CASSPKTQGCQYF.

This chain joins TRBV27 and TRBJ1-2; TRBD1 matches 7 bases. Trimming cost V 3 bases and J 11 bases; bases outside gene matches: 9. The length of the CDR3 is 13 residues. CDR1 is MNHEY, CDR2 SMNVEV, per germline (reference sequence). The CDR3 coding sequence is TGTGCCAGCAGTTTCGGGACAGCTTCTCATTACACCTTC. It yields the protein CASSFGTASHYTF.

The V call is TRBV28, the J call TRBJ2-3; 10 bases fit TRBD1. Per germline, CDR1 MDHEN and CDR2 SYDVKM. The V segment lost 8 bases and the J segment 2 bases; nucleotides outside the gene matches: 10. The CDR3 totals 16 residues. CDR3 nucleotides: TGTGCCAGCGGCTATCGGGACAGGGGCTACACAGATACGCAGTATTTT. This gives the protein CASGYRDRGYTDTQYF.

Comments on this clone: The same CDR3 is also encoded by other DNA sequences in this sample. The chain uses TRBV6-1 and TRBJ2-7; possibly TRBD1 for D (5 bases). Per the germline V gene, CDR1 is MNHNS and CDR2 is SASEGT. V was cut by 2 bases and J by 2 bases, with 13 bases left in between. CDR3 size: 15 residues. Written as DNA, the CDR3 is TGTGCCAGCAGTGAAAGCAGGGTGGTTCCCTACGAGCAGTACTTC. It specifies CASSESRVVPYEQYF.

V usage is TRBV11-3 and J usage is TRBJ1-4, with 7 bases matching TRBD1. Germline lookup yields CDR1 SGHNT and CDR2 YENEEA. V gave up 5 bases and J gave up 8 bases; unmatched junction bases: 8. This CDR3 is built from 14 residues. The CDR3 DNA is TGTGCCAGCAGCCTGGGACAGCCTAGCGAAAAACTGTTTTTT. Translating it yields CASSLGQPSEKLFF.

The chain links TRBV25-1 to TRBJ2-5, with 7 nucleotides matching TRBD2. V gave up 1 base and J gave up 2 bases; unmatched junction bases: 4. CDR1 MGHDK and CDR2 SYGVNS come from the germline V gene. There are 15 residues in the CDR3. CDR3 nucleotides: TGTGCCAGCAGTGAATCTGGGGGGGGTCAAGAGACCCAGTACTTC. Amino acid sequence: CASSESGGGQETQYF.

V usage is TRBV6-2 or TRBV6-3 and J usage is TRBJ1-5; perhaps TRBD1 as D (6 bases). Per germline, CDR1 MNHEY and CDR2 SVGEGT. Trimming shortened V by 5 bases and J by 0 bases, and 11 bases separated the two germline ends. The CDR3 runs 15 residues. CDR3 region: CASSTNRDSNQPQHF. The CDR3 DNA reads TGTGCCAGCAGTACCAACAGGGATAGCAATCAGCCCCAGCATTTT.

This clone appeared once. This chain joins TRBV5-1 and TRBJ2-2; 12 bases agree with TRBD2. V lost 6 bases to trimming and J lost 2 bases; unmatched junction nucleotides: 5. This CDR3 spans 16 amino acids. The V gene's germline CDR1 is SGHRS and CDR2 YFSETQ. The CDR3 DNA reads as TGCGCCAGCACACCACTAGCGGGGGGCAACACCGGGGAGCTGTTTTTT. Translating it yields CASTPLAGGNTGELFF. Complete variable domain (other parts from reference TRBV5-1 and TRBJ2-2): KAGVTQTPRYLIKTRGQQVTLSCSPISGHRSVSWYQQTPGQGLQFLFEYFSETQRNKGNFPGRFSGRQFSNSRSEMNVSTLELGDSALYLCASTPLAGGNTGELFFGEGSRLTVL.